The 23 T cell receptor beta chains reported below all come from one sample, sequenced in a study of T cell responses to AZD1222 COVID-19 vaccine. Produced via immunoSEQ multiplex PCR; TCRdb's table is partial and in-frame only. The table has about 120,000 clones, about 88% seen once. The material was peripheral blood, obtained on day 0 of AZD1222 vaccination. The receptors derive from an adult in good health.

The rearrangement joins TRBV2 to TRBJ2-1; D remains ambiguous. V lost 0 bases, J lost 12 bases, and 6 bases lay in between. Germline CDR1 reads SNHLY; CDR2 reads FYNNEI. The CDR3 is 11 residues long. The CDR3 spells CASSEAPRQFF. In DNA, the CDR3 is TGTGCCAGCAGTGAAGCCCCCCGGCAGTTCTTC.

The chain uses TRBV24-1 and TRBJ2-1, with 8 bases identical to TRBD1. The length of the CDR3 is 14 residues. The V segment lost 5 bases and the J segment 8 bases; nucleotides outside the gene matches: 7. Germline V CDR1 and CDR2: KGHDR, SFDVKD. The CDR3 reads CATSGGQGTHEQFF. DNA of the CDR3: TGTGCCACCAGTGGCGGACAGGGTACCCATGAGCAGTTCTTC.

CDR3 residues: CASSLHTEAFF. The CDR3 DNA reads TGTGCCAGCAGCTTACACACTGAAGCTTTCTTT. The chain couples TRBV7-9 to TRBJ1-1, with no clear D. Deletions cut 2 bases from V and 3 bases from J, with 1 base between. CDR1 is SEHNR, CDR2 FQNEAQ, per germline (reference sequence). The CDR3 covers 11 residues.

The rearrangement joins TRBV4-2 to TRBJ1-6; 8 nucleotides align to TRBD1. Germline trimming cut 3 bases from V and 0 bases from J; bases unmatched to any gene: 4. Germline loops: CDR1 LGHNA, CDR2 YNFKEQ. There are 17 residues in the CDR3. CDR3 DNA: TGTGCCAGCAGCCAGGACAGGGAAAGCTCCTATAATTCACCCCTCCACTTT. Its protein product is CASSQDRESSYNSPLHF.

V usage is TRBV7-8 and J usage is TRBJ1-1; D not resolved. This CDR3 has 12 residues. CDR1 and CDR2 (germline): SGHVS, FQNEAQ. V lost 3 bases, J lost 0 bases, and 2 bases lay in between. CDR3 amino acids: CASSLVNTEAFF. CDR3 nucleotides: TGTGCCAGCAGCTTGGTGAACACTGAAGCTTTCTTT.

V and J are TRBV19 and TRBJ2-3, with no clear D. CDR1 is LNHDA, CDR2 SQIVND, per germline (reference sequence). The V end was cut by 2 bases, the J end by 2 bases, with 5 bases between. CDR3 length: 13 amino acids. CDR3 DNA sequence: TGTGCCAGTAGTATATTTGCCACAGATACGCAGTATTTT. Protein sequence: CASSIFATDTQYF.

This clone appeared a single time. The chain couples TRBV27 to TRBJ2-2; no definite D call. The CDR3 sequence is 16 residues long. Trimming cost V 7 bases and J 4 bases, with 19 bases left between them. CDR1 and CDR2 from the germline V gene are MNHEY and SMNVEV (reference sequence). Here the CDR3 DNA reads TGTGCCAGCAAGGGTATAACTCTGGGGTTCACCGGGGAGCTGTTTTTT. Translated: CASKGITLGFTGELFF.

The chain links TRBV6-6 to TRBJ1-4; D is unresolved. Germline lookup yields CDR1 MNHNY and CDR2 SVGAGI (reference sequence). CDR3 size: 16 residues. The ends were cut back, 0 bases at V and 7 bases at J, with 15 bases in the middle. CDR3 DNA: TGTGCCAGCAGTTACTCGATCTCCTCCCGGGGTGAAAAACTGTTTTTT. This encodes CASSYSISSRGEKLFF.

The chain has TRBV29-1 and TRBJ2-1; D is possibly TRBD2 (6 bases). With 4 bases removed from V and 0 bases from J, the gap between germline ends came to 13 bases. The CDR3 length is 15 residues. CDR1 and CDR2 (germline): SQVTM, ANQGSEA. Written as DNA, the CDR3 is TGCAGCGTTGTAAGCGGGCGAAACTCCTACAATGAGCAGTTCTTC. This translates into CSVVSGRNSYNEQFF.

There are a few counts of this clone. The chain has TRBV6-5 and TRBJ1-1; no reliable D call. Germline CDR1 reads MNHEY; CDR2 reads SVGAGI. The CDR3 loop spans 13 amino acids. V gave up 7 bases and J gave up 0 bases, with 9 bases separating them. The chain's CDR3 is CASTSGLNTEAFF. CDR3 bases: TGTGCCAGCACCTCTGGGCTGAACACTGAAGCTTTCTTT.

The chain links TRBV9 to TRBJ2-7; 7 bases match TRBD2. V shed 4 bases and J 7 bases; nucleotides not matched to a gene: 20. This CDR3 has 17 residues. CDR1 is SGDLS and CDR2 is YYNGEE in the germline V gene. CDR3: CASSTTGLAVPGGEQYF. CDR3 DNA: TGTGCCAGCAGCACGACTGGGCTAGCGGTGCCCGGTGGGGAGCAGTACTTC.

The chain employs TRBV7-2 and TRBJ1-4; D perhaps matches TRBD1 (6 bases). CDR1 is SGHTA, CDR2 FQGNSA, per germline. The CDR3 sequence is 14 residues long. V dropped 8 bases and J dropped 5 bases, with 15 bases sitting between them. This chain's CDR3 is CASRDGTLNEKLFF. In nucleotides, the CDR3 is TGTGCCAGCCGTGACGGGACACTAAATGAAAAACTGTTTTTT. Based on the CDR3 plus reference TRBV7-2 and TRBJ1-4, the full variable domain is GAGVSQSPSNKVTEKGKDVELRCDPISGHTALYWYRQSLGQGLEFLIYFQGNSAPDKSGLPSDRFSAERTGGSVSTLTIQRTQQEDSAVYLCASRDGTLNEKLFFGSGTQLSVL.

V gene TRBV27 combines with J gene TRBJ2-1, with 11 positions matching TRBD2. CDR1 and CDR2 from the germline V gene are MNHEY and SMNVEV (reference sequence). CDR3 length: 13 amino acids. Losses at the gene ends were 3 bases for V and 15 bases for J; bases not matched to a gene: 7. The CDR3 nucleotides are TGTGCCAGCAGTTTCGCTAGCGGGAGGTCGTTGTTCTTC. Encoded protein: CASSFASGRSLFF.

V is TRBV15 and J is TRBJ1-1, with D uncertain. Germline values: CDR1 LNHNV, CDR2 YYDKDF (reference sequence). The CDR3 sequence is 13 residues long. Trimming removed 8 bases from V and 2 bases from J, with 12 bases in between. CDR3 sequence reads: CATRPGSNTEAFF. Written as DNA, the CDR3 is TGTGCCACCCGCCCCGGGTCAAACACTGAAGCTTTCTTT.

This chain uses TRBV11-2 with TRBJ1-2, with D unresolved. The V end was cut by 1 base, the J end by 6 bases, with 6 bases between. The CDR3 extends over 12 amino acids. The germline gives CDR1 SGHAT, CDR2 FQNNGV. The CDR3 sequence: CASSLVADGYTF. The DNA for the CDR3 is TGTGCCAGCAGCTTAGTCGCGGATGGCTACACCTTC.

The rearrangement joins TRBV5-1 to TRBJ1-2, with TRBD1 matching over 7 bases. CDR1 and CDR2 (germline): SGHRS, YFSETQ. This CDR3 comprises 13 residues. V dropped 6 bases and J dropped 2; count of bases not matched to a gene: 4. DNA for the CDR3: TGCGCCAGCACGACAGGGAGCAACTATGGCTACACCTTC. Amino acid sequence: CASTTGSNYGYTF.

The chain combines TRBV5-6 with TRBJ1-6; weak D call: TRBD1 (5 bases). The V end lost 4 bases, the J end lost 9 bases, and 14 bases lay between the germline ends. The CDR3 has 14 residues. Germline CDR1 and CDR2: SGHDT and YYEEEE. CDR3: CASSLDSILSPLHF. The CDR3 DNA is TGTGCCAGCAGCCTTGACAGTATTCTTTCACCCCTCCACTTT.

The chain has TRBV24-1 and TRBJ1-6, with D possibly being TRBD1 (5 bases). Germline-derived CDR1 and CDR2 are KGHDR and SFDVKD. The CDR3 spans 15 residues. The V and J ends lost 5 bases and 4 bases respectively, with 11 bases between them. The CDR3 region is CATSVGGPYNSPLHF. In nucleotides, the CDR3 is TGTGCCACCAGTGTGGGGGGTCCTTATAATTCACCCCTCCACTTT.

The chain combines TRBV2 with TRBJ2-3, with no clear D. Trimming left V 3 bases short and J 1 base short, with 14 bases between. This CDR3 is 16 amino acids long. Germline V lookup: CDR1 SNHLY, CDR2 FYNNEI. CDR3 nucleotides: TGTGCCAGCAGTGAGTATAATGAGGTGGGCACAGATACGCAGTATTTT. The encoded protein is CASSEYNEVGTDTQYF.

The CDR3 loop reads CASSARGIYEQYF. CDR3 sequence (DNA): TGTGCCAGCAGTGCCCGGGGCATCTACGAGCAGTACTTC. This chain joins TRBV2 and TRBJ2-7; TRBD1 or TRBD2 may be the D gene (5 bases each). CDR1 is SNHLY and CDR2 is FYNNEI in the germline V gene. The V and J ends lost 4 bases and 3 bases respectively, with 10 bases between them. The CDR3 is made up of 13 amino acids.

The chain carries TRBV5-5 and TRBJ1-5, with 7 nucleotides matching TRBD1. V lost 0 bases to trimming and J lost 6 bases; unmatched junction nucleotides: 6. The germline V gene has CDR1 SGHKS and CDR2 YYEKEE (reference sequence). There are 15 residues in the CDR3. CDR3 coding DNA: TGTGCCAGCAGCTTGGACAGGGGAGAGGGTCAGCCCCAGCATTTT. Translation gives CASSLDRGEGQPQHF.

In the case of this clone: An end of the junction differs from the germline gene, which may be a read error. The CDR3 sequence is CASTYAGSITFF. DNA of the CDR3: TGTGCCAGCACTTACGCGGGGAGTATTACTTTCTTT. This chain links TRBV6-5 with TRBJ1-1; no reliable D call. The germline V gene has CDR1 MNHEY and CDR2 SVGAGI. The length of the CDR3 is 12 residues.

The chain carries TRBV11-3 and TRBJ1-5; D not resolved. The germline V gene encodes CDR1 SGHNT and CDR2 YENEEA. Trimming removed 5 bases at V and 7 bases at J, with 18 bases between. This CDR3 has 15 residues. CDR3 nucleotide sequence: TGTGCCAGCAGCCTGGGTGGCCCTACTGGGCAGCCCCAGCATTTT. Protein sequence: CASSLGGPTGQPQHF.